This is a list of T cell receptor beta chains from one sample in a study of blood T cell repertoires in COVID-19. The protocol was immunoSEQ multiplex PCR, while the TCRdb copy is restricted to in-frame clones and leaves out a portion. This table holds roughly 180,000 clones, roughly 80% found once. The sequencing sample was made of PBMCs or T cells enriched from blood (not recorded which). Source of these receptors: a woman in her 40s with acute COVID-19. The CDR3 runs from the conserved cysteine through the conserved F or W. The D gene is left open where the match is weak. Size values are once, few and many counts, or a class for expanded clones, and some rows have none.

cdr3_aa cdr3_nt j_call v_call d_call clone_size
CASSLRGGTGETQYF TGTGCCAGCAGCTTGAGGGGCGGGACCGGGGAGACCCAGTACTTC TRBJ2-5 TRBV5-6 NA NA
CASSAPGTSGRSTGELFF TGTGCCAGCAGCGCACCCGGGACTAGCGGGCGGAGCACCGGGGAGCTGTTTTTT TRBJ2-2 TRBV7-3 TRBD2 NA
CASSPTSVRETRTLSKNIQYF TGTGCCAGTAGTCCAACTAGCGTCAGAGAGACGAGGACTTTATCCAAAAACATTCAGTACTTC TRBJ2-4 TRBV19 TRBD2 NA
CASSGTGNTGELFF TGTGCCAGCAGTGGGACAGGGAACACCGGGGAGCTGTTTTTT TRBJ2-2 TRBV2 TRBD1 few
CASSASGTFQETQYF TGTGCCAGCAGCGCTAGCGGGACCTTCCAAGAGACCCAGTACTTC TRBJ2-5 TRBV7-9 TRBD2 NA
CASSQDRLAMNTEAFF TGTGCCAGCAGCCAAGATCGGCTAGCCATGAACACTGAAGCTTTCTTT TRBJ1-1 TRBV3-1/TRBV3-2 NA NA
CASLRLAATDTQYF TGTGCCAGCCTACGACTAGCGGCGACAGATACGCAGTATTTT TRBJ2-3 TRBV7-9 TRBD2 once
CASSQTKGGDLHF TGTGCCAGCAGCCAAACAAAAGGCGGGGACCTCCACTTT TRBJ1-6 TRBV3-1/TRBV3-2 NA NA
CASMVSQGSYEQYF TGCGCCAGCATGGTTAGTCAGGGCTCCTACGAGCAGTACTTC TRBJ2-7 TRBV5-1 NA NA
CASSYGDRMNEKLFF TGTGCCAGCAGTTATGGAGATCGGATGAATGAAAAACTGTTTTTT TRBJ1-4 TRBV6-6 NA few
CSAWGELEQFF TGCAGTGCTTGGGGCGAGCTTGAGCAGTTCTTC TRBJ2-1 TRBV20-1 NA NA
CASSRTGIGDDNQPQHF TGTGCCAGTAGTCGTACAGGGATCGGAGACGACAATCAGCCCCAGCATTTT TRBJ1-5 TRBV19 NA many
CASSQADRTQYF TGTGCCAGCAGCCAGGCAGACAGGACGCAGTATTTT TRBJ2-3 TRBV3-1/TRBV3-2 NA NA
CASSRDREETQYF TGTGCCAGCAGCCGCGACAGAGAAGAGACCCAGTACTTC TRBJ2-5 TRBV14 NA NA
CASSPGQGVSEKLFF TGTGCCAGTAGTCCCGGACAGGGCGTGAGTGAAAAACTGTTTTTT TRBJ1-4 TRBV19 TRBD1 NA
CASSPPYMAGARVEQYF TGTGCCAGCTCACCACCGTATATGGCGGGAGCCCGGGTCGAGCAGTACTTC TRBJ2-7 TRBV18 TRBD2 NA
CASSQDLAGRGYGYTF TGTGCCAGCAGCCAAGATTTAGCCGGCAGGGGGTATGGCTACACCTTC TRBJ1-2 TRBV4-2 TRBD1 NA
CASSLARTPNYGYTF TGTGCCAGCAGCTTAGCCAGGACACCTAACTATGGCTACACCTTC TRBJ1-2 TRBV7-2 NA NA
CASSELAGPGTDTQYF TGTGCCAGCAGTGAACTAGCGGGACCGGGGACAGATACGCAGTATTTT TRBJ2-3 TRBV25-1 TRBD2 NA
CASSLDSTMETQYF TGTGCCAGCAGCTTAGACAGCACGATGGAGACCCAGTACTTC TRBJ2-5 TRBV7-9 NA NA
CASSFDSHYGYTF TGTGCCAGCAGCTTTGACAGTCACTATGGCTACACCTTC TRBJ1-2 TRBV7-9 NA NA
CASSRGTSGRQYQETQYF TGTGCCAGCAGCCGGGGGACTAGCGGGAGGCAGTACCAAGAGACCCAGTACTTC TRBJ2-5 TRBV3-1/TRBV3-2 TRBD2 NA
CASSLAGAYSNEQFF TGTGCCAGCAGCTTGGCGGGCGCCTATTCCAATGAGCAGTTCTTC TRBJ2-1 TRBV7-9 NA NA
CASSPPLAGADTQYF TGTGCCAGCAGCCCCCCATTAGCGGGAGCAGATACGCAGTATTTT TRBJ2-3 TRBV7-2 TRBD2 NA
CASSLASGGNYGYTF TGCGCCAGCAGCTTGGCCTCGGGGGGAAACTATGGCTACACCTTC TRBJ1-2 TRBV5-1 NA NA
CASTRGGAAYNEQFF TGTGCCAGCACCCGCGGGGGGGCGGCCTACAATGAGCAGTTCTTC TRBJ2-1 TRBV25-1 TRBD2 NA
CASKVGGARETQYF TGTGCCAGCAAGGTGGGAGGGGCGCGGGAGACCCAGTACTTC TRBJ2-5 TRBV2 TRBD2 NA
CAARGNTDSPYEQYF TGTGCCGCCCGAGGTAATACGGACAGCCCCTACGAGCAGTACTTC TRBJ2-7 TRBV24-1 NA once
CASSIGQGAFDEQFF TGTGCCAGCAGCATAGGACAGGGGGCATTCGATGAGCAGTTCTTC TRBJ2-1 TRBV5-8 TRBD1 once
CASSYAAPANYTF TGTGCCAGCAGTTACGCCGCGCCAGCGAACTACACCTTC TRBJ1-2 TRBV6-5 NA NA
CASSMTSGEGEQFF TGTGCCAGTAGTATGACTAGCGGTGAGGGTGAGCAGTTCTTC TRBJ2-1 TRBV19 TRBD2 NA
CSVAKATGNTEAFF TGCAGCGTTGCCAAAGCCACGGGAAACACTGAAGCTTTCTTT TRBJ1-1 TRBV29-1 NA NA